The entry below gives a single T cell receptor (beta chain) sequence along with its context. The data derive from a study of blood T cell repertoires in COVID-19. Overall study: T cells, B-cell-depleted T cells, or PBMCs provided the cDNA or gDNA that served as material.

Authors' data handling: Using reference gene primer amplification, nucleated cell counts were estimated. Clones were read by immunoSEQ multiplex PCR, and TCRdb kept only the in-frame ones, dropping some. V and J calls and clone size follow that table, whereas D and trimming were derived from the DNA. The data hold about 300,000 clones, with roughly 88% observed a single time. With 4 bases removed from V and 12 bases from J, the gap between germline ends came to 19 bases. The CDR3 is 13 amino acids. The germline V gene encodes CDR1 MNHEY and CDR2 SVGAGI. The chain links TRBV6-5 to TRBJ2-7, with D perhaps matching TRBD1 (7 bases). The TCR was taken from a woman aged 45-65 years with acute or convalescent COVID-19. Sequencing input: peripheral blood. The CDR3: CASSSPQGGLPYF. The CDR3 region has the DNA TGTGCCAGCAGTTCCCCGCAGGGGGGTCTCCCGTACTTC.